Listed below are T cell receptor beta chains from one sample, sequenced in a study of blood T cell repertoires in COVID-19. The repertoire was sequenced with immunoSEQ multiplex PCR; TCRdb's copy has only in-frame clones and lacks some. The top ten clones hold about 2.4% of a sample with under 250,000 clones, 70% to 90% of them seen once. The sample taken for sequencing was peripheral blood. These receptor sequences come from a woman in her 70s with COVID-19, enrolled during active disease. The CDR3 runs from the conserved cysteine through the conserved F or W. Each record gives: J gene, D gene, V gene, clone size, CDR3 DNA, CDR3 protein. A D gene is named only where the DNA matches it firmly. A row's size may be missing; if present it is once, few, many or a size class.

>TRBJ1-2|NA|TRBV14|NA
TGTGCCAGCAGCCAAGACCCATGGGCGGGTGGCTACACCTTC
CASSQDPWAGGYTF
>TRBJ1-1|NA|TRBV5-1|NA
TGCGCCAGCAGCTCCCCGGGACAACCTAGGGTCACTGAAGCTTTCTTT
CASSSPGQPRVTEAFF
>TRBJ1-2|TRBD1|TRBV7-9|NA
TGTGCCAGCAGCCCAGGGGGAAGGGAGGGCTACACCTTC
CASSPGGREGYTF
>TRBJ1-5|NA|TRBV7-2|few
TGTGCCAGCAGCTTAGGGGGGGGGCAGTATCAGCCCCAGCATTTT
CASSLGGGQYQPQHF
>TRBJ1-2|NA|TRBV5-6|NA
TGTGCCAGCAGCCCACGTGCGGGCTATGGCTACACCTTC
CASSPRAGYGYTF
>TRBJ2-3|TRBD1|TRBV6-2/TRBV6-3|NA
TGTGCCAGCAGCCCTCGCAGGGGGCAGGGCACAGATACGCAGTATTTT
CASSPRRGQGTDTQYF
>TRBJ1-3|NA|TRBV7-2|NA
TGTGCCAGCAGCTCCTTAGGACAGTCTGGAAACACCATATATTTT
CASSSLGQSGNTIYF
>TRBJ2-7|TRBD1|TRBV27|NA
TGTGCCAGCAGTTTCCGTTGGGCGACAGGGAGCTCCTACGAGCAGTACTTC
CASSFRWATGSSYEQYF
>TRBJ1-1|NA|TRBV6-2/TRBV6-3|NA
TGTGCCAGCAGCCGCATGGGCCCGAACACTGAAGCTTTCTTT
CASSRMGPNTEAFF
>TRBJ1-2|NA|TRBV30|NA
TGTGCCTGGAGTTTAGCAAACTATGGCTACACCTTC
CAWSLANYGYTF
>TRBJ2-7|TRBD2|TRBV11-2|NA
TGTGCCAGCAGCCTCGGACTAGCGGGAATCGGGGAGCAGTACTTC
CASSLGLAGIGEQYF
>TRBJ1-2|TRBD1|TRBV7-2|NA
TGTGCCAGCATCCCGGACAGGGGTGGCGGCTACACCTTC
CASIPDRGGGYTF
>TRBJ1-5|NA|TRBV24-1|NA
TGTGCCACCAGTGATTTCGGGGGGCGGCCCCAGCATTTT
CATSDFGGRPQHF
>TRBJ2-1|NA|TRBV7-2|NA
TGTGCCAGCAGCTTTAGCCCGAACGGAGAGGGAAATGAGCAGTTCTTC
CASSFSPNGEGNEQFF
>TRBJ2-6|NA|TRBV11-2|NA
TGTGCCAGCAGCCTGAGGGCAGTGTCCTCCTCTGGGGCCAACGTCCTGACTTTC
CASSLRAVSSSGANVLTF
>TRBJ2-1|TRBD2|TRBV7-9|NA
TGTGCCAGCAGCTTAATTTTCGTGCCGACTAGCGGAGAAAGCTATGAGCAGTTCTTC
CASSLIFVPTSGESYEQFF
>TRBJ1-1|NA|TRBV30|NA
TGTGCCTGGAGTGTACTACAGGGTCAAGCTTTCTTT
CAWSVLQGQAFF
>TRBJ1-6|NA|TRBV7-3|NA
TGTGCCAGCAGCTTAAATCGGGGTTCACCCCTCCACTTT
CASSLNRGSPLHF
>TRBJ2-5|NA|TRBV5-4|once
TGTGCCAGCAGCTTGGACCGGGGGGCCTCCTACCTTATACAAGAGACCCAGTACTTC
CASSLDRGASYLIQETQYF
>TRBJ2-5|NA|TRBV21-1|NA
TGTGCCAGCAGCAAAGAAAGGGGACAGGGGGGGAAGACCCAGTACTTC
CASSKERGQGGKTQYF
>TRBJ1-3|NA|TRBV7-8|NA
TGTGCCAGCAGCTTATTACTACGGCCTCCTGGAAACACCATATATTTT
CASSLLLRPPGNTIYF
>TRBJ1-6|TRBD1|TRBV4-3|NA
TGCGCCAGCAGCCGAGACAGGGTGGTTTCACCCCTCCACTTT
CASSRDRVVSPLHF
>TRBJ1-2|NA|TRBV11-3|once
TGTGCCAGCAGCCTGGCCCGACAGAACATTAACTATGGCTACACCTTC
CASSLARQNINYGYTF
>TRBJ2-7|NA|TRBV12-1|NA
TGTGCCAGCACTTTTCCCGGGACTAGCGGGAGCTACGAGCAGTACTTC
CASTFPGTSGSYEQYF
>TRBJ2-3|TRBD1|TRBV5-1|NA
TGCGCCAGCAGCAAACGACAGGGACCAGATACGCAGTATTTT
CASSKRQGPDTQYF
>TRBJ1-1|NA|TRBV6-6|NA
TGTGCCAGCAGTTTGACCAGGGAGGGGACTGAAGCTTTCTTT
CASSLTREGTEAFF
>TRBJ2-7|TRBD2|TRBV7-2|NA
TGTGCCAGCAGCTTACAGAGCGGACTAGCGTACGAGCAGTACTTC
CASSLQSGLAYEQYF
>TRBJ2-5|NA|TRBV12-3/TRBV12-4|NA
TGTGCCAGCAGCTTTACCCAGGGGGAGACCCAGTACTTC
CASSFTQGETQYF
>TRBJ1-5|TRBD1|TRBV7-2|NA
TGTGCCAGCAGCACCCGACAGGGTATCTTACAGCCCCAGCATTTT
CASSTRQGILQPQHF
>TRBJ2-1|NA|TRBV7-2|NA
TGTGCCAGCAGCTTAGTCGGGGGAGCCGAGGGGCAGTTCTTC
CASSLVGGAEGQFF
>TRBJ1-6|NA|TRBV2|once
TGTGCCAGCACTGGGGCAGTTTATAATTCACCCCTCCACTTT
CASTGAVYNSPLHF
>TRBJ2-5|TRBD2|TRBV6-2/TRBV6-3|NA
TGTGCCAGCAGTACCTGGACTAGCGGGAACCAAGAGACCCAGTACTTC
CASSTWTSGNQETQYF
>TRBJ2-7|TRBD1|TRBV19|NA
TGTGCCAGTAGTTTGGACAGGGAGTCGTACGAGCAGTACTTC
CASSLDRESYEQYF
>TRBJ2-7|NA|TRBV21-1|few
TGTGCCAGCAGCAAAGGAGGGACAGAGGGACGGCTTTACGAGCAGTACTTC
CASSKGGTEGRLYEQYF
>TRBJ1-2|NA|TRBV29-1|NA
TGCAGCGTTGAAAACCCCACAGCCGCTAACTATGGCTACACCTTC
CSVENPTAANYGYTF
>TRBJ1-2|NA|TRBV29-1|NA
TGCAGCGTTGACAGGGCTTCCGGCTACACCTTC
CSVDRASGYTF
>TRBJ1-5|NA|TRBV7-8|NA
TGTGCCAGCAGCTTGGGGGGGGTCTGGCCCCAGCATTTT
CASSLGGVWPQHF
>TRBJ1-3|TRBD1|TRBV28|NA
TGTGCCAGCAGTTTTGACAGGGTGGGGGGAAACACCATATATTTT
CASSFDRVGGNTIYF
>TRBJ2-4|NA|TRBV9|NA
TGTGCCAGCAGCGTAGACTACCTATCGAACATTCAGTACTTC
CASSVDYLSNIQYF
>TRBJ1-1|NA|TRBV18|NA
TGTGCCAGCTCACCAACAGCCTCAGGTGCTAACACTGAAGCTTTCTTT
CASSPTASGANTEAFF
>TRBJ1-1|NA|TRBV9|NA
TGTGCCAGCAGCGTAGCTGACTTGGGGGGGACTGAAGCTTTCTTT
CASSVADLGGTEAFF
>TRBJ1-4|NA|TRBV4-2|NA
TGTGCCAGCAGCCAAGAGGGGGCCAATAATGAAAAACTGTTTTTT
CASSQEGANNEKLFF
>TRBJ1-5|NA|TRBV7-8|few
TGTGCCAGCAGCTTACGCGTAGGGGGAAGTGGAAGCAATCAGCCCCAGCATTTT
CASSLRVGGSGSNQPQHF
>TRBJ1-4|NA|TRBV7-8|NA
TGTGCCAGCAGCTTAGTTGGGGAGTCAACTAATGAAAAACTGTTTTTT
CASSLVGESTNEKLFF
>TRBJ2-5|NA|TRBV7-9|NA
TGTGCCAGCAGCTTAACGGGGGTAGAGACCCAGTACTTC
CASSLTGVETQYF
>TRBJ2-1|NA|TRBV11-2|few
TGTGCCAGCAGCTTAGAGTTCTGGGCCTCCTACAATGAGCAGTTCTTC
CASSLEFWASYNEQFF